These T cell receptor beta chains were read from a single sample in a study of cytomegalovirus exposure and HLA in healthy donors. TCRdb keeps only in-frame clones here, not all; method: immunoSEQ multiplex PCR. The data contain 130,000 or so clones, over 75% of them singletons. The sample taken for sequencing was PBMCs. The source is a man between 25 and 39 years old in good health and CMV-seronegative. Both conserved end residues are part of each CDR3. The order of the fields is CDR3 protein, V gene, J gene, clone size. Clone size, where shown, is once, few, many, or a class for clones that have expanded.

CASSHGTGGTEAFF,TRBV14,TRBJ1-1,-
CASSVGPSGGPFSYEQYF,TRBV9,TRBJ2-7,-
CASSYSTGQGNYGYTF,TRBV6-5,TRBJ1-2,-
CASSPPGGETQYF,TRBV7-2,TRBJ2-5,few
CASAPGGDTEAFF,TRBV12-5,TRBJ1-1,-
CASSGGQSGNSPLHF,TRBV6-5,TRBJ1-6,-
CAWSVGTRFGGELFF,TRBV30,TRBJ2-2,once
CAWSGGGPPPDF,TRBV30,TRBJ2-3,-
CASSLGRDRGRGGYTF,TRBV28,TRBJ1-2,-
CASSFQVNEYTQYF,TRBV19,TRBJ2-3,-
CASSSTPGSDAEQYF,TRBV7-2,TRBJ2-7,-
CAWATLAGDSYEQYF,TRBV30,-,few
CASSGDRGFNEQFF,TRBV19,TRBJ2-1,-
CATSRGTAQSGEQYF,TRBV15,TRBJ2-7,-
CASKTGTETQYF,TRBV6-5,TRBJ2-5,-
CASSQSRVLAGPTDTQYF,TRBV4-1,TRBJ2-3,-
CASPFGDEAFF,TRBV10-1,TRBJ1-1,once
CASSFGGMWEKLFF,TRBV5-1,TRBJ1-4,-
CASSSRADTGELFF,TRBV19,TRBJ2-2,-
CAITGGPRAEAFF,TRBV10-3,TRBJ1-1,-
CASSDGLTGGDTQYF,TRBV6-5,TRBJ2-3,-
CASSLTSSPRTQYF,TRBV6-5,TRBJ2-5,-
CAWAPPPIYEQYF,TRBV30,TRBJ2-7,-
CASSLRAGGPGKTQYF,TRBV13,TRBJ2-5,-
CASSYYSSYNSPLHF,TRBV6-5,TRBJ1-6,few
CASSLFRDSGRQDF,TRBV28,TRBJ2-7,-
CASSLGTGPYEQYF,TRBV11-2,-,-
CASSDGTAKPQHF,TRBV5-4,TRBJ1-5,-
CASSSRGGSSYNEQFF,TRBV5-1,TRBJ2-1,once
CASSLGDSQYF,TRBV28,TRBJ2-4,once
CASSPQGAKPQHF,TRBV13,TRBJ1-5,-
CASSQALNQPQHF,TRBV4-2,TRBJ1-5,-
CASSLTPGTLNTEAFF,TRBV5-1,TRBJ1-1,-